The subject of this entry is one T cell receptor beta chain. There is no known antigen for this receptor. In total, more than 500 healthy bone marrow donors made up the cohort. At the time of sampling, all cohort members were nominally healthy, though unrecorded immune exposures were likely present. The donor was CMV seronegative and was included in the group of several hundred seronegative cohort members. Every donor gave a peripheral blood sample, and the peripheral blood mononuclear cells from that sample were used for TCR beta sequencing. Genomic DNA extraction from the blood cell samples was performed with the Qiagen DNeasy Blood Extraction Kit. The library relied on the immunoSEQ multiplex PCR assay. For the multiplex PCR, a mixture combining 60 forward primers for TCR Vbeta segments and 13 reverse primers for TCR Jbeta segments was used. Amplification of the CDR3 region of rearranged TCR beta genes was performed with a multiplex PCR assay on genomic DNA. Amplified TCR beta libraries were sequenced as 87-base-pair reads on the Illumina HiSeq System. The paper's data handling went like this. Across the 700 or so repertoires, a later analysis counted some 80 million unique TCR beta chains, around 11 million of which were shared by at least two donors. To remove PCR and sequencing errors, raw reads were error-corrected and collapsed into unique sequences using a nearest-neighbor algorithm that merged closely related sequences. CDR3 sequences were aligned to IMGT reference sequences to assign V, D and J gene segments. For a sequence to be retained, at least a six-nucleotide match to both a V gene segment and a J gene segment was required. Rearrangements were called productive when the CDR3 lacked stop codons and stayed in frame with V and J; all others were non-productive. CDR3 was defined by IMGT convention, running from the second conserved V-encoded cysteine to the conserved J-encoded phenylalanine. The earlier analysis of a few hundred of the donors excluded any sequence lacking an unambiguous match to a single V gene segment. An earlier analysis of some 500 of the donors classified V segments as functional when productive rearrangements were above 56.7% and as segregating when the standard deviation between donors was above 5%. A statistical classification framework was built to diagnose cytomegalovirus status from the catalog of TCR beta chain sequences. In a later analysis, TCR nucleotide sequences were compared against IMGT/GENE-DB human TR gene sequences so that V and J genes could be assigned. In a later analysis, CDR3 sequences and most-parsimonious VDJ recombination scenarios were assigned using the TCRdist pipeline. In a later analysis, every TCR beta chain was defined by the combination of its CDR3 amino acid sequence and its V-gene family, and reads without a unique V-gene family were dropped. As a way to deal with suspected cross-contamination and a sequencing artifact, a later analysis dropped 640 or so nucleotide sequences that were highly shared and had low generation probability. For each public chain, a later analysis derived a clonal expansion index from normalized ranks of inferred template counts within each repertoire. In a later analysis, generation probabilities were computed using a VDJ recombination model fitted to out-of-frame rearrangements, and the results were checked against IGoR. In a later analysis, hypergeometric tests were used to score TCR-TCR, TCR-HLA and TCR-CMV co-occurrence, with a repertoire-size bias correction applied to TCR pairs. False discovery rates were estimated in a later analysis by permuting HLA or CMV assignments 20 times. In a later analysis, co-occurring TCRs were grouped with DBSCAN, and TCRdist sequence similarity was added when clustering was performed within HLA-allele-positive subsets. For co-occurrence clustering, repertoires with fewer than 30,000 or more than 120,000 public chains were excluded, along with roughly 5 repertoires with anomalous nucleotide sharing. Here the immuneACCESS table is served through TCRdb, limited to in-frame sequences with V and J called. Missing clones are a known gap in these copies; in checked studies unresolved V genes cover under half, and the rest lacks a known reason. V and J calls and clone size are as listed in that table; D and trimming were resolved from the DNA. The table for this sample shows roughly 120,000 clones. The leading ten clones occupy 1% of the sample.

Based on the germline V gene, the CDR1 and CDR2 sequences are MNHEY and SVGAGI. The CDR3 contains 13 residues, cysteine and phenylalanine counted. The retained sequence is limited to the CDR3, 39 bases, with the frame set at the first base. V and J are truncated by 9 bases and 1 base respectively, leaving an intervening sequence of 12 bases. These data come from a study of cytomegalovirus exposure and HLA in healthy donors (dated by TCRdb to about 2017). For the wider study: According to an earlier analysis of 587 of the donors, roughly 180 million T cells yielded 90 million to 130 million unique TCR beta sequences and around 300 Gb of sequence data. A later genetic analysis took genome-wide SNP genotypes for about three fifths of the 666 donors and used that subset as a discovery cohort. A separate validation cohort of 100 to 150 different subjects was used in addition to the roughly 640-subject first cohort. Of the 300 to 500 genotyped donors, roughly 80% were placed in the genetic ancestry cluster associated with self-reported Caucasian donors. Roughly five DR-DQ haplotypes were treated as single units for association and clustering because of strong linkage in the cohort. An earlier analysis of some 500 of the donors applied high-throughput TCR beta sequencing to assess whether each TCR beta V gene segment acted as functional or pseudogenic. Typing coverage varied by locus: 629-630 donors for A, B, C, DRB1 and DQB1; roughly 560 for DQA1; 606 for DPA1; approximately 450 for DPB1. Roughly 310 gigabases of sequencing data and tens of millions of unique TCR sequences were included in an early release covering 500 to 750 HLA-typed donors. The study aimed to test whether cataloging public T cell receptors could reveal signatures of past pathogen exposure. The later analysis used no new phenotypic data to find candidate immune exposures, relying instead on TCR beta sequences and their occurrence across donors. Every discovery cohort repertoire had been produced on one sequencing platform. To predict cytomegalovirus infection status, the study brought together high-throughput TCR immunosequencing, statistical association of individual TCRs with disease status, and machine learning. Among over 350 genotyped donors of the cohort, an average of about 240,000 unique TCR beta nucleotide sequences were sequenced per donor, roughly 18% of them non-productive. The study used immunosequencing to profile the T cell repertoires of 670 or so subjects and linked those repertoires to cytomegalovirus serostatus. A later analysis re-examined previously published TCR beta repertoires from roughly 650 donors and added high-resolution HLA genotyping to investigate patterns of TCR occurrence. Alongside the repertoire data, information on donor age, sex, ethnicity and CMV serostatus was compiled. Both class I and class II loci were covered by HLA typing, at four-digit resolution. General conclusions and limits of the study: The earlier analysis of about 600 of the donors excluded approximately 15 rarely observed V segments, including chromosome 9 orphons, because counts were too low. A later analysis found that TCR association rates varied across HLA loci, with DRB1 alleles showing the most associated TCRs and HLA-C alleles the fewest. Across donors, most TCR sequences were observed very rarely, whereas some public TCRs were present in many individuals. In a later genetic analysis, fewer N-insertions in productive TCRs were reported among donors in an Asian-associated ancestry cluster than the roughly 640-donor mean. A cluster of highly shared sequence variants was judged likely to represent a technical artifact of the sequencing pipeline. When HLA alleles, especially DR and DQ, strongly co-occurred, TCR associations were difficult to assign to individual alleles. A later analysis reported that several top co-occurrence clusters appeared linked to parvovirus B19, influenza, CMV and Epstein-Barr virus. Three of the identified cytomegalovirus-associated TCR beta chains were confirmed in vitro to be specific for cytomegalovirus antigens. CMV serostatus was the only immune exposure information available for the cohort. The presence/absence analyses assumed that sequencing depth was roughly uniform across donors, and that assumption may not be true. At a false discovery rate of 0.05, a later analysis linked 15,000 to 20,000 TCR beta sequences to specific HLA alleles. In a later genetic analysis, a missense DCLRE1C variant was associated with V-gene and J-gene trimming of TCR beta chains, and the association was replicated in an independent cohort. In an earlier analysis of more than 500 of the donors, most TCR beta V segments appeared in productive rearrangements about 87% or about 30% of the time, broadly matching IMGT annotations. A further reported finding was that TCR beta sequences accurately predicted the HLA-A and HLA-B alleles for most subjects in the first cohort. Because HLA typing was unavailable for some donors at each locus, only the typed subset was used in association tests. The 87-base-pair reads could not distinguish some IMGT-functional V segments, including TRBV6-2 and TRBV6-3, so those segments were excluded. Linkage disequilibrium might explain the correlated functional status among segregating V segments, but an unknown experimental factor could not be ruled out. In a later analysis, HLA-associated TCR beta chains showed more clonal expansion and lower generation probabilities than non-associated chains that were equally common. The study gave a list of roughly 150 TCR beta chains associated with cytomegalovirus. The cohort was sequenced for TCR beta chains only, and without alpha or paired-chain data the features that could be detected were limited. The authors suggested that the approach could potentially be extended to other disease states and immunological phenotypes. Cytomegalovirus status was reported to be diagnosed by the classifier with high specificity and sensitivity in both the original and validation cohorts. A later analysis found that most CMV-associated TCR beta chains appeared HLA-restricted, with HLA associations seemingly driven largely by CMV exposure.

Specimen: PBMCs. The source is a man aged 18 to 30 in good health and CMV-seronegative. The chain uses TRBV6-5 and TRBJ1-1; TRBD1 is perhaps the D gene, given 5 matching bases. The DNA sequence is TGTGCCAGTTTGGGACTCTCGAACACTGAAGCTTTCTTT. Translated, this gives CASLGLSNTEAFF.